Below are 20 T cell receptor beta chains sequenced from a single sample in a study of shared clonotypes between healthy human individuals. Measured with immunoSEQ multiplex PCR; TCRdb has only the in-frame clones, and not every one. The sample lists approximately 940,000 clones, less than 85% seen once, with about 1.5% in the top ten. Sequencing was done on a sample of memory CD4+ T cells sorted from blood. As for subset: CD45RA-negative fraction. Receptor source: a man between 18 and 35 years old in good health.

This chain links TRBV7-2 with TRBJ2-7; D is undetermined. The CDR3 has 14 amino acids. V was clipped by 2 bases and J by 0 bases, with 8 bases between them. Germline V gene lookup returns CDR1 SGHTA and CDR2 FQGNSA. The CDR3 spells CASSLMQNSYEQYF. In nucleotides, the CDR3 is TGTGCCAGCAGCTTAATGCAGAACTCCTACGAGCAGTACTTC.

CDR3: CAWSPKGAPYNEQFF. CDR3 DNA: TGTGCCTGGAGTCCCAAAGGGGCCCCCTACAATGAGCAGTTCTTC. The rearrangement uses TRBV30 and TRBJ2-1; tentatively, D is TRBD1 (5 bases). Trimming pared 2 bases from V and 2 bases from J, leaving 13 bases between. This CDR3 spans 15 amino acids. The germline gives CDR1 GTSNPN, CDR2 SVGIG (reference sequence).

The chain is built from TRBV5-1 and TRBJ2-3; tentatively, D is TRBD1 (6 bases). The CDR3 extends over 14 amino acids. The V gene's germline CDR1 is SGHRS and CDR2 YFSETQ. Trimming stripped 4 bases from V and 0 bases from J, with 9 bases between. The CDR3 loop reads CASSKDRSTDTQYF. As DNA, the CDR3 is TGCGCCAGCAGCAAAGACAGGAGCACAGATACGCAGTATTTT.

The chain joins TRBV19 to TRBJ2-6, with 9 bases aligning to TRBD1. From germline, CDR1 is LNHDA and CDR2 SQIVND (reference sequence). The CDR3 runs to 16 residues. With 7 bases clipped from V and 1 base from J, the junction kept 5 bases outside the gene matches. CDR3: CASKDRGQSGANVLTF. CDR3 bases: TGTGCCAGTAAGGACAGGGGACAATCTGGGGCCAACGTCCTGACTTTC. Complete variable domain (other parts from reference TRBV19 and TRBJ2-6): DGGITQSPKYLFRKEGQNVTLSCEQNLNHDAMYWYRQDPGQGLRLIYYSQIVNDFQKGDIAEGYSVSREKKESFPLTVTSAQKNPTAFYLCASKDRGQSGANVLTFGAGSRLTVL.

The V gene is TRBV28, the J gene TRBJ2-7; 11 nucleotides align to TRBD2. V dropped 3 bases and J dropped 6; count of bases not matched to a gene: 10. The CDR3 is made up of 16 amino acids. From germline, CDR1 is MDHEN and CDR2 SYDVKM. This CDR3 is CASSFVAGGTLREQYF. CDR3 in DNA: TGTGCCAGCAGTTTTGTAGCGGGAGGGACCCTACGCGAGCAGTACTTC.

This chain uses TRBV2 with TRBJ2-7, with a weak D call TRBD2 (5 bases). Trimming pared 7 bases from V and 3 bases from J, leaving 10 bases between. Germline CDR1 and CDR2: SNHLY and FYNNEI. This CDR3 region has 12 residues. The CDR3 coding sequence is TGTGCCAGCACCGAAGAGGGCTACGAGCAGTACTTC. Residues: CASTEEGYEQYF.

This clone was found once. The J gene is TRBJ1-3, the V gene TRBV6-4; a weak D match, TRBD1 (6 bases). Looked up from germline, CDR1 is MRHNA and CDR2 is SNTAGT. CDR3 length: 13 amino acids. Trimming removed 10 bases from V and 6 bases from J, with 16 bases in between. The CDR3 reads CATRGRVENTIYF. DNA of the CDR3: TGTGCCACCAGGGGAAGGGTAGAAAACACCATATATTTT.

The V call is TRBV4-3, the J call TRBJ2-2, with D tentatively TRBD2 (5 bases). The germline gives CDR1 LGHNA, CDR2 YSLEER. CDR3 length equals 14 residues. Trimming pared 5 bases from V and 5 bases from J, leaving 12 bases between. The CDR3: CASSVSDWTGELFF. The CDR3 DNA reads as TGCGCCAGCAGCGTCTCGGACTGGACCGGGGAGCTGTTTTTT.

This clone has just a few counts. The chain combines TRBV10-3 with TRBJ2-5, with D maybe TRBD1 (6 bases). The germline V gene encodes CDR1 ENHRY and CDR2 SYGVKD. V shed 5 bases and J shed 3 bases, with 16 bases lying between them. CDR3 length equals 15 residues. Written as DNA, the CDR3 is TGTGCCATCAGTCCGGGACAAAGCCTGAAAGAGACCCAGTACTTC. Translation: CAISPGQSLKETQYF.

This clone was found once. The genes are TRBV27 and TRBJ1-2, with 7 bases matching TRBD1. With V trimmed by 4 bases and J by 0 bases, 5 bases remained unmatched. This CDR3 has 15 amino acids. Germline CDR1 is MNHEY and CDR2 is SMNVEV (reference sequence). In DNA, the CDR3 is TGTGCCAGCAGTTCAGGGGGTAGCTCTAACTATGGCTACACCTTC. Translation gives CASSSGGSSNYGYTF.

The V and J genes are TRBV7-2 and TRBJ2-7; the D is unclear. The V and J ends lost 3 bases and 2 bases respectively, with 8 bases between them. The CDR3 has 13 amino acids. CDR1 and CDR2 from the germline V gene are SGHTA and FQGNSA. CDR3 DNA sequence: TGTGCCAGCAGCTTTTCCACTCCCTACGAGCAGTACTTC. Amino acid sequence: CASSFSTPYEQYF.

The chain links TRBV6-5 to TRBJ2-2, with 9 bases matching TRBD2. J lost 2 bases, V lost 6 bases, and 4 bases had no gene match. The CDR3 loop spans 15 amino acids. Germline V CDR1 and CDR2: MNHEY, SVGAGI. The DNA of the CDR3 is TGTGCCAGCAGCTGGACTAGCGTTAACACCGGGGAGCTGTTTTTT. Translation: CASSWTSVNTGELFF.

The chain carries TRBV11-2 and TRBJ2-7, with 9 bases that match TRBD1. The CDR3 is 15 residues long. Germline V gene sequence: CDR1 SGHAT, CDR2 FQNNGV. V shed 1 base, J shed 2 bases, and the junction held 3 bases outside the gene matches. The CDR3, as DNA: TGTGCCAGCAGCTTAGGGACAGGGGTGACCTACGAGCAGTACTTC. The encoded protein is CASSLGTGVTYEQYF.

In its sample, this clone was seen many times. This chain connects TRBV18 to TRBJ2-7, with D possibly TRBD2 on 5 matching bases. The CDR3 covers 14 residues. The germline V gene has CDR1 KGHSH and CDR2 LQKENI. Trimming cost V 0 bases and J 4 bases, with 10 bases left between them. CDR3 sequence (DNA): TGTGCCAGCTCACCACCGACTAACGGATACGAGCAGTACTTC. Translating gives CASSPPTNGYEQYF.

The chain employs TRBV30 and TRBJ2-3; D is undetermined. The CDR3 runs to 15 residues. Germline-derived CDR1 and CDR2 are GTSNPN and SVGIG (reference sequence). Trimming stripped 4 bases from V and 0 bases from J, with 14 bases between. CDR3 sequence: CAWTHMPASTDTQYF. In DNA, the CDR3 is TGTGCCTGGACCCACATGCCCGCTAGCACAGATACGCAGTATTTT. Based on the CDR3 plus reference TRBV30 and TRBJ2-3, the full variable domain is SQTIHQWPATLVQPVGSPLSLECTVEGTSNPNLYWYRQAAGRGLQLLFYSVGIGQISSEVPQNLSASRPQDRQFILSSKKLLLSDSGFYLCAWTHMPASTDTQYFGPGTRLTVL.

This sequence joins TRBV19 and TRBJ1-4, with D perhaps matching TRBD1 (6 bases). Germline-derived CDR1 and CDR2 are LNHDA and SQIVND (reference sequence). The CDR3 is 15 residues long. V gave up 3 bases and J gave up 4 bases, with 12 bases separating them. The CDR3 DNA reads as TGTGCCAGTAGTATCTACGGAGGGGGTAATGAAAAACTGTTTTTT. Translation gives CASSIYGGGNEKLFF.

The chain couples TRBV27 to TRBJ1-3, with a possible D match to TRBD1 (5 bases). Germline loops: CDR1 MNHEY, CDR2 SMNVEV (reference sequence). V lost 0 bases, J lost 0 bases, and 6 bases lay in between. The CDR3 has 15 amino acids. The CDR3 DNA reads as TGTGCCAGCAGTTTATCGGGGACCTCTGGAAACACCATATATTTT. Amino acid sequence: CASSLSGTSGNTIYF.

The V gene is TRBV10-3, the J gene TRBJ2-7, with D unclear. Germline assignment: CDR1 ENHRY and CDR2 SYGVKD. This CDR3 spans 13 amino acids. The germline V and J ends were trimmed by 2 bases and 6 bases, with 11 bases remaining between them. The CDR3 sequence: CAISEGSMREQYF. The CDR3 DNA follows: TGTGCCATCAGTGAGGGCAGTATGCGCGAGCAGTACTTC.

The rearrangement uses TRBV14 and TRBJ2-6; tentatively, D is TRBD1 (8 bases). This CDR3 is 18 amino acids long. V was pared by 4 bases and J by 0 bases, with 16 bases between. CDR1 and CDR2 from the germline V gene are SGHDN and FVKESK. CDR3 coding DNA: TGTGCCAGCAGCCTCTGGACAGGGAGGGGCTCTGGGGCCAACGTCCTGACTTTC. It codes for CASSLWTGRGSGANVLTF.

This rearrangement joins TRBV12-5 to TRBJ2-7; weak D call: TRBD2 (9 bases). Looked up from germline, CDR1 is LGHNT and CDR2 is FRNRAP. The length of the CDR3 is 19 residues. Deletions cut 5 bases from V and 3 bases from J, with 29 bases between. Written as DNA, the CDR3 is TGTGCTAGTGGTGGCCTGAGACAGGGGTATAGCGGGAGCCTCTACGAGCAGTACTTC. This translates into CASGGLRQGYSGSLYEQYF.